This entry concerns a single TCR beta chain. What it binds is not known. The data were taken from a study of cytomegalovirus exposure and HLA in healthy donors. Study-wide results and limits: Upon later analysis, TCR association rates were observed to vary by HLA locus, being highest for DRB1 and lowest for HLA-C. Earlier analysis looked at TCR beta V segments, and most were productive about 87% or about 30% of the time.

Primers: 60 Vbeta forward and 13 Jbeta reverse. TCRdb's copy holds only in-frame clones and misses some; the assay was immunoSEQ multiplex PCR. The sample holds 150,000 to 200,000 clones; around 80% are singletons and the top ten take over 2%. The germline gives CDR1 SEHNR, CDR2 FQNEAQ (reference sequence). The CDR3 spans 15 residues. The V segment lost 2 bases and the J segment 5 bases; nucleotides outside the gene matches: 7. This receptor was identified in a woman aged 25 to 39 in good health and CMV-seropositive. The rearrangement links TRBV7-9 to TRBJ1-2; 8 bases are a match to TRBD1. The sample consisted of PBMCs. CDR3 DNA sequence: TGTGCCAGCAGCTTATTTGCGGACAGGGAATATGGCTACACCTTC. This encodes CASSLFADREYGYTF.